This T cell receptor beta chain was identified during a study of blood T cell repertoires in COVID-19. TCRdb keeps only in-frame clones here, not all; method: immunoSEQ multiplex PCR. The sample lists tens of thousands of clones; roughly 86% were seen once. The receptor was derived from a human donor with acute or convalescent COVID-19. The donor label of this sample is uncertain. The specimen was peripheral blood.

The CDR3 is CASRTRRANEKLFF. The CDR3 DNA is TGTGCCAGCAGGACGAGGAGGGCTAATGAAAAACTGTTTTTT. This chain uses TRBV6-5 with TRBJ1-4; D unclear. Germline values: CDR1 MNHEY, CDR2 SVGAGI. With 6 bases removed from V and 3 bases from J, the gap between germline ends came to 11 bases. This CDR3 region has 14 residues.